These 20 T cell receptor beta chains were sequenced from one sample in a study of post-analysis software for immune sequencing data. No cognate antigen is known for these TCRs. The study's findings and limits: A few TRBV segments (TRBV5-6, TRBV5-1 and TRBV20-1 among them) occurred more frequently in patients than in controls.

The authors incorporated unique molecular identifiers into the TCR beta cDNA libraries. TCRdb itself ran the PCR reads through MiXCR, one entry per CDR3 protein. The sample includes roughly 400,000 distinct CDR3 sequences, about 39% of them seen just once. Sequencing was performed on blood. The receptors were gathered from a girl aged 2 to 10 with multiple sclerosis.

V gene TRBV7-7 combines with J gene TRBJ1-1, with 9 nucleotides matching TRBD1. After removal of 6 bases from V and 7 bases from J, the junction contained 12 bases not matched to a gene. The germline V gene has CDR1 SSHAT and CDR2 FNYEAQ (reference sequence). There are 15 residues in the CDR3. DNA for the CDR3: TGTGCCAGCAGGTTAACCGTACAGGGGGCCAATGAAGCTTTCTTT. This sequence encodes CASRLTVQGANEAFF.

The CDR3 DNA is TGTGCCAGCAGCTTAACCGTAGCGTCTAGCTCCTACAATGAGCAGTTCTTC. Translated: CASSLTVASSSYNEQFF. The J gene is TRBJ2-1, the V gene TRBV7-9; weak D call: TRBD2 (5 bases). With 2 bases removed from V and 0 bases from J, the gap between germline ends came to 14 bases. Germline values: CDR1 SEHNR, CDR2 FQNEAQ (reference sequence). The CDR3 totals 17 residues.

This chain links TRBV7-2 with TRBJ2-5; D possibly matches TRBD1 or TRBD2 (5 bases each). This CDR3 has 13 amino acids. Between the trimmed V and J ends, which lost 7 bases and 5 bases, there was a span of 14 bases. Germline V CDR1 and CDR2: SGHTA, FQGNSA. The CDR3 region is CASTRDPEETQYF. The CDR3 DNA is TGTGCCAGCACCCGGGACCCAGAGGAGACCCAGTACTTC. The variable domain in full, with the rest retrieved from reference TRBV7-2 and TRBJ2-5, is GAGVSQSPSNKVTEKGKDVELRCDPISGHTALYWYRQSLGQGLEFLIYFQGNSAPDKSGLPSDRFSAERTGGSVSTLTIQRTQQEDSAVYLCASTRDPEETQYFGPGTRLLVL.

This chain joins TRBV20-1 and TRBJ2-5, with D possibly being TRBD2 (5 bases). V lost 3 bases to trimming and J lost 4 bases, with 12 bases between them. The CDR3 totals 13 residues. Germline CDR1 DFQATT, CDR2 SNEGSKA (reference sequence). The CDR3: CSASQGGGETQYF. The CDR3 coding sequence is TGCAGTGCTAGTCAAGGAGGTGGAGAGACCCAGTACTTC.

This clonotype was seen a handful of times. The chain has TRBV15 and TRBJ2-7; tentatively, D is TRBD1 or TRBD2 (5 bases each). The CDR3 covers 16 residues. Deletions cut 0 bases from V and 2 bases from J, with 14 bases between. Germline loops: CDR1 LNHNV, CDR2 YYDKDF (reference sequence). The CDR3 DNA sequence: TGTGCCACCAGCAGAGATAAGTCGGGGCGTACCTACGAGCAGTACTTC. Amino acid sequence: CATSRDKSGRTYEQYF. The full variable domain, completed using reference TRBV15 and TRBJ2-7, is DAMVIQNPRYQVTQFGKPVTLSCSQTLNHNVMYWYQQKSSQAPKLLFHYYDKDFNNEADTPDNFQSRRPNTSFCFLDIRSPGLGDTAMYLCATSRDKSGRTYEQYFGPGTRLTVT.

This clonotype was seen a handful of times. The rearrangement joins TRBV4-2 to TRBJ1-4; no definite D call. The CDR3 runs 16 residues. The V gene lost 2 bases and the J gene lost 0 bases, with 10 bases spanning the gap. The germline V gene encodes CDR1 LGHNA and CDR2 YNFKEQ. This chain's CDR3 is CASSQWTGTTNEKLFF. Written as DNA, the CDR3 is TGTGCCAGCAGCCAATGGACGGGAACAACTAATGAAAAACTGTTTTTT.

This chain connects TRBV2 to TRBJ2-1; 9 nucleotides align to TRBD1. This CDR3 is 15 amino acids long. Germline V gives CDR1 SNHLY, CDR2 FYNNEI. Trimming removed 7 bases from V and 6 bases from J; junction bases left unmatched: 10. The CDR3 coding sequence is TGTGCCAGCACAAGACAGGGGGTCATCGGCAATGAGCAGTTCTTC. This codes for CASTRQGVIGNEQFF.

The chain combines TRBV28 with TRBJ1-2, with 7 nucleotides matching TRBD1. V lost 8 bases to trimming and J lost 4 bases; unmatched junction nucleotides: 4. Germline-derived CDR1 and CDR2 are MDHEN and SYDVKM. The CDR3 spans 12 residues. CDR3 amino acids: CASCRGGYGYTF. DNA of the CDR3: TGTGCCAGCTGCAGGGGGGGCTATGGCTACACCTTC.

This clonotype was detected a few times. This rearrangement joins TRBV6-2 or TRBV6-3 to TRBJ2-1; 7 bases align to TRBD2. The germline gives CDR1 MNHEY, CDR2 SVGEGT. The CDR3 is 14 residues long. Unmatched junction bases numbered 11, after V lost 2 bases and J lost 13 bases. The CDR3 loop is CASSYRGTNYPQFF. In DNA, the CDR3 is TGTGCCAGCAGTTACAGAGGGACTAATTATCCCCAGTTCTTC.

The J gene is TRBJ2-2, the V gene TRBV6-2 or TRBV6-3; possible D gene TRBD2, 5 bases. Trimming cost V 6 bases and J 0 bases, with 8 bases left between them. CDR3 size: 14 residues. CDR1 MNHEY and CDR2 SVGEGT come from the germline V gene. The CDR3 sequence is CASRFGANTGELFF. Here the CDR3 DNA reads TGTGCCAGCAGGTTCGGGGCGAACACCGGGGAGCTGTTTTTT.

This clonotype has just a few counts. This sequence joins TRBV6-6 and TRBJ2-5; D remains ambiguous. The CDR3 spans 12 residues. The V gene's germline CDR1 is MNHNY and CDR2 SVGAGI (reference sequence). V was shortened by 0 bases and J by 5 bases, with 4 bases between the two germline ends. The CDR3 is CASSYSFETQYF. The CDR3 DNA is TGTGCCAGCAGTTACTCATTTGAGACCCAGTACTTC.

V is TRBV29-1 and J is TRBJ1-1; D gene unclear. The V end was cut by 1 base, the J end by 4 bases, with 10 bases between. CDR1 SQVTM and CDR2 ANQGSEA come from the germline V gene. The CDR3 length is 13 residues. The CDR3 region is CSVEAQKGTEAFF. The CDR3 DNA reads TGCAGCGTTGAAGCACAGAAAGGCACTGAAGCTTTCTTT. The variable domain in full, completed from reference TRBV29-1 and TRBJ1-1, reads SAVISQKPSRDICQRGTSLTIQCQVDSQVTMMFWYRQQPGQSLTLIATANQGSEATYESGFVIDKFPISRPNLTFSTLTVSNMSPEDSSIYLCSVEAQKGTEAFFGQGTRLTVV.

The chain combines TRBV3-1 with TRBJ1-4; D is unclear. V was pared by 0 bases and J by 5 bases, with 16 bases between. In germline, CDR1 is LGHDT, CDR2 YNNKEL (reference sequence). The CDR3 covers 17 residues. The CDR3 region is CASSQDRGSDLNEKLFF. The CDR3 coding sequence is TGTGCCAGCAGCCAAGATCGCGGCAGTGACCTAAATGAAAAACTGTTTTTT.

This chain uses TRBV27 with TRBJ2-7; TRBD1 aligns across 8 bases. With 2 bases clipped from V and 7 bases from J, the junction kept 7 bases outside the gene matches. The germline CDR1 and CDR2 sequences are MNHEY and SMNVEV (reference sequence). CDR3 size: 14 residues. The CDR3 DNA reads TGTGCCAGCAGTTTAGCAGGGGGCAGCTGGGAGCAGTACTTC. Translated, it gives CASSLAGGSWEQYF.

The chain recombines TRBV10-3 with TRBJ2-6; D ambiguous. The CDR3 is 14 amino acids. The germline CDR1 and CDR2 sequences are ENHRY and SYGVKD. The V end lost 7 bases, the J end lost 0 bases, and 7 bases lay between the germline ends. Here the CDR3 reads CAITRYSGANVLTF. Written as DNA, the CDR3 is TGTGCCATCACTCGCTACTCTGGGGCCAACGTCCTGACTTTC.

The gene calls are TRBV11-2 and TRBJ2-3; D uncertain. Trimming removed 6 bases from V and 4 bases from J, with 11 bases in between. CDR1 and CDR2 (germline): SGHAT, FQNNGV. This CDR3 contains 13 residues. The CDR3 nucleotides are TGTGCCAGCAGACCTCCTGGGGCAGATACGCAGTATTTT. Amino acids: CASRPPGADTQYF.

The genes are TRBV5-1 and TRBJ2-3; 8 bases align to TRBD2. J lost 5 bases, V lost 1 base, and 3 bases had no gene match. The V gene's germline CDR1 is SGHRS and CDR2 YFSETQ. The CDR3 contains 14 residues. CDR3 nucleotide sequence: TGCGCCAGCAGCTTGAGCGGGAGTCTAGATACGCAGTATTTT. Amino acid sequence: CASSLSGSLDTQYF.

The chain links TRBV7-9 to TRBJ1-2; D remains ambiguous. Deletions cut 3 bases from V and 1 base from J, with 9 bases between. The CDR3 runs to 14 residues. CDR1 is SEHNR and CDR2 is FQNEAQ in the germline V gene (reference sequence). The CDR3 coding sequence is TGTGCCAGCAGCTTCATGGACCTTAACTATGGCTACACCTTC. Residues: CASSFMDLNYGYTF.

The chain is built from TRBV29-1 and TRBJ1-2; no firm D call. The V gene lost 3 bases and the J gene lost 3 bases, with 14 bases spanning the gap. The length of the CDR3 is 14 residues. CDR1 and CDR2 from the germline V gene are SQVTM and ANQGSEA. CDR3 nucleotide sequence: TGCAGCGTTGACGAGGGTTTTTGGGACTATGGCTACACCTTC. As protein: CSVDEGFWDYGYTF.

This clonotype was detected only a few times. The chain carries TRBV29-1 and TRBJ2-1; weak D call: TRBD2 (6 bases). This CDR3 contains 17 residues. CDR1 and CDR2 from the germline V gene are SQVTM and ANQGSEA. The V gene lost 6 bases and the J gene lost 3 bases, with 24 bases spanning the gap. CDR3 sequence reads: CSVEDSERSGYYNEQFF. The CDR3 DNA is TGCAGCGTCGAGGACTCAGAGAGGAGCGGGTACTACAATGAGCAGTTCTTC.